What follows are 3 T cell receptor beta chains derived from one specimen sequenced in a study of metastatic and nonmetastatic thyroid tumors (dated by TCRdb to between 2020 and 2021). Libraries were built with PCR. Instrument used: Illumina HiSeq 4000. TCRdb reanalyzed the raw reads on its own, using fastp at Q25 for trimming and MiXCR for clone calling, and kept in-frame beta chains. The sample data list tens of thousands of clones, and under 15% of these were observed just once. Together, the top ten hold over 4% of the sample. Before undergoing thyroid surgery, none of the patients had been given any kind of treatment. Material: blood. These receptors were obtained from a female donor with papillary thyroid cancer or a benign thyroid nodule (not recorded which). Some clones in this sample may be carry-over from other donors' samples.

This clone was counted at least ten times. This chain connects TRBV6-4 to TRBJ2-3; the D is unclear. CDR1 is MRHNA, CDR2 SNTAGT, per germline. The CDR3 contains 13 residues. V was pared by 0 bases and J by 2 bases, with 3 bases between. CDR3 amino acids: CASSDSTTDTQYF. The CDR3 region has the DNA TGTGCCAGCAGTGACTCGACCACAGATACGCAGTATTTT.

Ten or more counts support this clone. CDR3: CSAKDPGGTDTQYF. CDR3 sequence (DNA): TGCAGTGCCAAGGACCCGGGGGGCACAGATACGCAGTATTTT. The chain couples TRBV20-1 to TRBJ2-3; D perhaps matches TRBD2 (6 bases). The V and J ends lost 6 bases and 1 base respectively, with 14 bases between them. In germline, CDR1 is DFQATT, CDR2 SNEGSKA (reference sequence). This CDR3 has 14 residues.

This clone was detected ten times or more. This may arise from a read error, as a much more abundant clone is one base away. Other nucleotide sequences in the sample specify the same CDR3. The genes are TRBV7-3 and TRBJ2-1, with D tentatively TRBD2 (5 bases). Germline values: CDR1 SGHTA, CDR2 FQGTGA. This CDR3 is built from 17 residues. CDR3 sequence: CASSLRGGSSSYNEQFF. The CDR3 nucleotides are TGCGCCAGCAGCCTAAGAGGCGGGTCTAGCTCCTACAATGAGCAGTTCTTC.